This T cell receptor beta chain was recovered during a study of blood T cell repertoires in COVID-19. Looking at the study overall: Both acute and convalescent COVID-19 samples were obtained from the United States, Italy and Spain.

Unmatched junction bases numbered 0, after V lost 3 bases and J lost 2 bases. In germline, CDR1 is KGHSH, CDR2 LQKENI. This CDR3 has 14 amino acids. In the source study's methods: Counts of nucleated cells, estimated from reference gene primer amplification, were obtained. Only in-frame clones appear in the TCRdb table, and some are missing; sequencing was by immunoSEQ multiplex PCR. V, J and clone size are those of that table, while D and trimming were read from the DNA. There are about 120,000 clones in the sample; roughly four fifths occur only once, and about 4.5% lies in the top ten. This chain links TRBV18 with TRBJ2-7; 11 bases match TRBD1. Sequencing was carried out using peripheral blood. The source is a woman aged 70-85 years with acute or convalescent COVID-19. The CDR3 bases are TGTGCCAGCTCACCGGGACAGGGGGCCTACGAGCAGTACTTC. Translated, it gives CASSPGQGAYEQYF.